Detailed here is one TCR beta chain. Antigen unknown. These data are taken from a study of response to subunit inactivated influenza vaccine. Study-wide results and limits: It was the authors' suggestion that each seasonal influenza vaccination recruits few new T cells.

TCRdb re-called the RT-PCR reads with MiXCR, one entry per CDR3 protein. Of around 650,000 distinct CDR3 sequences detected, around 14% appear once; the ten largest clones hold around a tenth. Per germline, CDR1 KGHSH and CDR2 LQKENI. The CDR3 has 15 residues. V lost 3 bases and J 0 bases, leaving 9 bases between the germline ends. The chain employs TRBV18 and TRBJ1-3, with D unresolved. The source of this sequence is a man aged 50 to 59 who received an inactivated influenza vaccine. The starting material was PBMCs from blood, obtained 11 to 12 days after vaccination. CDR3 nucleotide sequence: TGTGCCAGCTCACCTACTCCCACCTCTGGAAACACCATATATTTT. This gives the protein CASSPTPTSGNTIYF.